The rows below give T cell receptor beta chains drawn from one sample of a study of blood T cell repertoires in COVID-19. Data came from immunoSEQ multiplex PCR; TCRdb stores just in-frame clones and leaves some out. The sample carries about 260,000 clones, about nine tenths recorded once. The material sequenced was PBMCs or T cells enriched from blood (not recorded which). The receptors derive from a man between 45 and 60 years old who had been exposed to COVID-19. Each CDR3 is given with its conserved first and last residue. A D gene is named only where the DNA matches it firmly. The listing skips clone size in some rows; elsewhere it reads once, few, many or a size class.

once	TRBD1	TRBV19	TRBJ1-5	TGTGCCAGTAGTATTGACAGGGGGCAGTTTCAGCCCCAGCATTTT	CASSIDRGQFQPQHF
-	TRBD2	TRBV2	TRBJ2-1	TGTGCCAGCGACGCTACTAGCGGGAGGGCTGTATGGGCGCGTGAGCAGTTCTTC	CASDATSGRAVWAREQFF
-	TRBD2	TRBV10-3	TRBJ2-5	TGTGCCATCATGAGCGGGACGGGCTTAGAGACCCAGTACTTC	CAIMSGTGLETQYF
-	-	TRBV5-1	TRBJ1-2	TGCGCCAGCAGCTTGGCCGTCCAGGGCGGCTATGGCTACACCTTC	CASSLAVQGGYGYTF
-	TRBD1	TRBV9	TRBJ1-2	TGTGCCAGCAGCCCCCAGGACAGGGGGCGGAGTGGCTACACCTTC	CASSPQDRGRSGYTF
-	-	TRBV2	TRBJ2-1	TGTGCCAGCAGTGGGCTCCGGGGAAGCGGGTCCTACAATGAGCAGTTCTTC	CASSGLRGSGSYNEQFF
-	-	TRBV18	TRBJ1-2	TGTGCCAGCTCACCACGGGGAGAGACTGGCTACACCTTC	CASSPRGETGYTF
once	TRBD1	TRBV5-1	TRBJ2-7	TGCGCCAGCAGCGCCGGGACAGGGGGGATTGGGCAGTACTTC	CASSAGTGGIGQYF
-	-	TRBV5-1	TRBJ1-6	TGCGCCAGCAGATCCGAGAATGGACCCCTCCACTTT	CASRSENGPLHF
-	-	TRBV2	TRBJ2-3	TGTGCCAGCGGTGGGTGGGGGCCTTCCACAGATACGCAGTATTTT	CASGGWGPSTDTQYF
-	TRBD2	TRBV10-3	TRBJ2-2	TGTGCCATCAGTGAGTTCGGAGCGGGAGCGAACACCGGGGAGCTGTTTTTT	CAISEFGAGANTGELFF
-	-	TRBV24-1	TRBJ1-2	TGTGCCACCAGTGACCCTGGACAGTCGCTCGGCTACACCTTC	CATSDPGQSLGYTF
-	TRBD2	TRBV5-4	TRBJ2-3	TGTGCCAGCAGCTTGGAGGCGGGGGTAAGCACAGATACGCAGTATTTT	CASSLEAGVSTDTQYF
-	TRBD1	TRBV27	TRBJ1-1	TGTGCCAGCAGTACGCGGACAGGGGGTAACGCTGAAGCTTTCTTT	CASSTRTGGNAEAFF
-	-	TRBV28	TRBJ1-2	TGTGCCAGCATGGTGGGGATCGGGGACTATGGCTACACCTTC	CASMVGIGDYGYTF
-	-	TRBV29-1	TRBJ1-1	TGCAGCGTTGATGAAGGGGAGAACACTGAAGCTTTCTTT	CSVDEGENTEAFF
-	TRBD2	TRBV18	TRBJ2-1	TGTGCCAGCTCCCCGGGACTAGCGGGGATCAATGAGCAGTTCTTC	CASSPGLAGINEQFF
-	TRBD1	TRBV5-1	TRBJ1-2	TGCGCCAGCAGCTCCCAGGGGGCCAACTATGGCTACACCTTC	CASSSQGANYGYTF
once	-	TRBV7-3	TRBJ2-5	TGTGCCAGCAGCCGGGGGACGGGGTTGTGGGAGACCCAGTACTTC	CASSRGTGLWETQYF
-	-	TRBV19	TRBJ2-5	TGTGCCGCAGGCCCCGCAGGGACCCAGTACTTC	CAAGPAGTQYF
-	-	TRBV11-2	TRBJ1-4	TGTGCCAGCAGCTTAGAACAGGGAGCAACTAATGAAAAACTGTTTTTT	CASSLEQGATNEKLFF
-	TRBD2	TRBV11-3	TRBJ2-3	TGTGCCAGCAGCTTAATGGGCCAACTAGCGGGAGGGAAAGATACGCAGTATTTT	CASSLMGQLAGGKDTQYF
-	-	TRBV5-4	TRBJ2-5	TGTGCCAGCAGCTTGGGACTACACGACCAAGAGACCCAGTACTTC	CASSLGLHDQETQYF
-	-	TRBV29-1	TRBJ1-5	TGCAGCGTCCTTGACAGTACCGATCAGCCCCAGCATTTT	CSVLDSTDQPQHF
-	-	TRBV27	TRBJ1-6	TGTGCCAGCAGTTTATCGAGTTTGAGGGATTGGGAATCACCCCTCCACTTT	CASSLSSLRDWESPLHF
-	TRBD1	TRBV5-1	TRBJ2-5	TGCGCCAGCAGCTTGGCACAGGGGGTAACGGAGACCCAGTACTTC	CASSLAQGVTETQYF
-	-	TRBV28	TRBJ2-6	TGTGCCAGCAGTTTAGCAGCTGGGGCCAACGTCCTGACTTTC	CASSLAAGANVLTF
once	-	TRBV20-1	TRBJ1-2	TGCAGTGCTACGAGAGGCGCTAAAGACACCTTC	CSATRGAKDTF
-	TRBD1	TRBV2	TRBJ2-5	TGTGCCAGCAGAGTTGGGACAGGGAGGGAGACCCAGTACTTC	CASRVGTGRETQYF
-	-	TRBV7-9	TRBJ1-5	TGTGCCAGCAGTTGGCAGGATCAGCCCCAGCATTTT	CASSWQDQPQHF
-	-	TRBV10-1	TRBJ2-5	TGCGCCAGCAGTGAGGGCGGGACAGCCCAAGAGACCCAGTACTTC	CASSEGGTAQETQYF